Listed below are T cell receptor beta chains from one sample, sequenced in a study of blood T cell repertoires in COVID-19. Sequenced by immunoSEQ multiplex PCR; TCRdb stores in-frame clones only, minus some. The top ten clones hold around 3.2% of a sample with about 59,000 clones, 79% of them seen once. The material sequenced was peripheral blood. These receptors originate from a man in his sixties with acute or convalescent COVID-19. CDR3s include the opening cysteine and the closing phenylalanine or tryptophan. A D gene is named only where the DNA matches it firmly. Clone size is stated in some rows and not others, as once, few, many or a class when expanded.

>TRBV7-2|TRBD1|TRBJ2-2|-
CASSLARIGTANTGELFF
TGTGCCAGCAGCTTAGCTCGGATCGGGACAGCGAACACCGGGGAGCTGTTTTTT
>TRBV27|-|TRBJ2-2|-
CASSPLAQTGELFF
TGTGCCAGCAGTCCCCTAGCGCAGACCGGGGAGCTGTTTTTT
>TRBV12-3/TRBV12-4|-|TRBJ1-1|-
CASSRQENTEAFF
TGTGCCAGCAGCCGACAGGAGAACACTGAAGCTTTCTTT
>TRBV6-1|-|TRBJ1-5|-
CASSEGVGRSQHF
TGTGCCAGCAGTGAAGGTGTGGGCAGAAGCCAGCATTTT
>TRBV4-2|TRBD2|TRBJ2-1|-
CASSRSGRRAYNEQFF
TGTGCCAGCAGCAGGAGCGGGAGGAGGGCCTACAATGAGCAGTTCTTC
>TRBV6-5|TRBD1|TRBJ1-5|-
CASRTPGTGYQPQHF
TGTGCCAGCAGAACACCAGGGACAGGGTATCAGCCCCAGCATTTT
>TRBV5-1|-|TRBJ2-3|-
CASSSAGRKDTQYF
TGCGCCAGCAGCTCCGCTGGGAGGAAAGATACGCAGTATTTT
>TRBV7-6|TRBD1|TRBJ2-7|few
CASSLAGTGRSYEQYF
TGTGCCAGCAGCTTAGCCGGGACAGGCCGCTCCTACGAGCAGTACTTC
>TRBV4-3|-|TRBJ1-3|-
CASSPTLPSNSGNTIYF
TGCGCCAGCAGCCCTACCCTCCCATCGAACTCTGGAAACACCATATATTTT
>TRBV9|TRBD1|TRBJ2-3|-
CASSPDRAGTDTQYF
TGTGCCAGCAGCCCTGACAGGGCCGGCACAGATACGCAGTATTTT
>TRBV13|TRBD2|TRBJ2-5|once
CASTERLAYSQETQYF
TGTGCCAGCACCGAAAGACTAGCGTATTCCCAAGAGACCCAGTACTTC
>TRBV7-6|TRBD1|TRBJ1-6|-
CASSRRSPGQENSPLHF
TGTGCCAGCAGCCGGAGGTCGCCGGGACAGGAGAATTCACCCCTCCACTTT
>TRBV2|-|TRBJ2-4|few
CASSARDFPQNIQYF
TGTGCCAGCAGTGCCCGGGACTTTCCGCAAAACATTCAGTACTTC
>TRBV19|-|TRBJ2-5|-
CASSSHERNLQETQYF
TGTGCCAGTAGTAGTCACGAGCGGAATCTACAAGAGACCCAGTACTTC
>TRBV28|TRBD1|TRBJ1-2|-
CASSLLTGASYGYTF
TGTGCCAGCAGTTTATTGACAGGGGCCAGCTATGGCTACACCTTC
>TRBV5-5|-|TRBJ1-1|-
CASSPWAGGNTEAFF
TGTGCCAGCAGCCCCTGGGCGGGGGGGAACACTGAAGCTTTCTTT
>TRBV28|-|TRBJ2-2|few
CASSLRLAGTGELFF
TGTGCCAGCAGTTTAAGGCTCGCGGGCACCGGGGAGCTGTTTTTT
>TRBV29-1|TRBD2|TRBJ2-5|-
CSVLTSGEGLETQYF
TGCAGCGTACTTACTAGCGGGGAAGGATTGGAGACCCAGTACTTC
>TRBV7-9|TRBD2|TRBJ2-1|-
CASSRGLANEQFF
TGTGCCAGCAGCCGCGGACTAGCGAATGAGCAGTTCTTC
>TRBV4-2|-|TRBJ2-1|-
CASSPTGTGGSNEQFF
TGTGCCAGCAGCCCTACGGGGACTGGGGGGAGCAATGAGCAGTTCTTC
>TRBV6-5|-|TRBJ2-7|once
CAGSYGPAGEQYF
TGTGCCGGCAGCTATGGTCCGGCGGGCGAGCAGTACTTC
>TRBV5-1|-|TRBJ2-3|few
CASSPSSPKDTQYF
TGCGCCAGCAGCCCAAGTAGCCCGAAAGATACGCAGTATTTT
>TRBV11-2|-|TRBJ1-2|-
CASSLTPGESGYTF
TGTGCCAGCAGCTTAACTCCAGGGGAGAGCGGCTACACCTTC
>TRBV11-2|-|TRBJ2-2|-
CASSLLTGATGELFF
TGTGCCAGCAGCTTACTTACGGGAGCGACCGGGGAGCTGTTTTTT
>TRBV3-1/TRBV3-2|TRBD1|TRBJ2-1|-
CASSLGTGLFF
TGTGCCAGCAGCCTGGGGACAGGGCTGTTCTTC
>TRBV7-3|-|TRBJ2-3|-
CASSFRFGGGTDTQYF
TGTGCCAGCAGCTTTCGTTTCGGCGGAGGCACAGATACGCAGTATTTT
>TRBV18|-|TRBJ1-6|-
CASSPGSDSPLHF
TGTGCCAGCTCACCCGGGTCAGATTCACCCCTCCACTTT
>TRBV7-9|TRBD2|TRBJ2-7|-
CASSLVMGGYSYEQYF
TGTGCCAGCAGCTTAGTAATGGGGGGGTACTCCTACGAGCAGTACTTC
>TRBV29-1|-|TRBJ2-7|once
CSVGLRYEQYF
TGCAGCGTTGGACTGCGCTACGAGCAGTACTTC
>TRBV4-2|TRBD2|TRBJ2-1|-
CASSLSAGGSYNEQFF
TGTGCCAGCAGCCTGTCAGCGGGGGGATCCTACAATGAGCAGTTCTTC
>TRBV28|-|TRBJ2-3|few
CASSLGGGLNTQYF
TGTGCCAGCAGTTTAGGGGGGGGGCTGAATACGCAGTATTTT
>TRBV9|-|TRBJ2-2|-
CASTGGDLGGELFF
TGTGCCAGCACCGGCGGGGACCTGGGCGGGGAGCTGTTTTTT
>TRBV27|TRBD1|TRBJ1-5|-
CASSLWGQGGSQPQHF
TGTGCCAGCAGTTTATGGGGCCAGGGGGGCAGTCAGCCCCAGCATTTT
>TRBV3-1/TRBV3-2|TRBD1|TRBJ1-1|few
CASSQVPGQGPTEAFF
TGTGCCAGCAGCCAAGTACCCGGACAGGGGCCCACTGAAGCTTTCTTT
>TRBV3-1/TRBV3-2|-|TRBJ2-1|-
CASSQERGSDEQFF
TGTGCCAGCAGCCAAGAGCGGGGTAGCGATGAGCAGTTCTTC
>TRBV12-3/TRBV12-4|-|TRBJ1-2|-
CASSERAVDGYTF
TGTGCCAGCAGTGAGAGGGCCGTCGATGGCTACACCTTC
>TRBV18|TRBD2|TRBJ2-7|-
CASSPRDSGMYEQYF
TGTGCCAGCTCACCACGGGATAGCGGGATGTACGAGCAGTACTTC
>TRBV3-1/TRBV3-2|TRBD1|TRBJ1-2|-
CASRHTQGTGLNYGYTF
TGTGCCAGCAGACACACACAGGGGACGGGCCTGAACTATGGCTACACCTTC
>TRBV23-1|TRBD2|TRBJ2-5|-
CASGREDQETQYF
TGCGCCAGCGGACGGGAGGACCAAGAGACCCAGTACTTC
>TRBV7-9|-|TRBJ1-5|-
CASSRGRSNQPQHF
TGTGCCAGCAGCCGCGGCCGTAGCAATCAGCCCCAGCATTTT
>TRBV7-8|TRBD1|TRBJ1-5|-
CASSLGDRGFNQPQHF
TGTGCCAGCAGCTTAGGAGACAGGGGGTTTAATCAGCCCCAGCATTTT